What follows describes a single TCR beta chain. What it binds is unknown. Trimming took off 3 bases at V and 4 bases at J, with 18 bases between the two ends. The germline gives CDR1 LGHNA, CDR2 YNFKEQ. The CDR3 is made up of 16 amino acids. This record belongs to a study of T cell repertoires in cytomegalovirus infection. For the study at large: Evidence of both CMV infection and a matching HLA type came from public TCR beta signatures.

TCRdb ran MiXCR on the reads and lists one entry per CDR3 protein. This sample yields a few hundred thousand distinct CDR3 sequences, of which more than 25% are seen a single time; roughly 13% belongs to the top ten. Study results and caveats: Ex vivo, HLA-C-restricted CMV-specific TCR beta clonotypes prevailed over the rest of the response. Totalled public TCR beta family frequency picked out people who carried CMV plus the relevant HLA.

The clonotype comes from a human donor in good health (CMV status not recorded). Some clones in this sample may be carry-over from other donors' samples. The material sequenced was PBMCs. The chain links TRBV4-2 to TRBJ1-1; no clear D. CDR3 nucleotide sequence: TGTGCCAGCAGCCAGCACACCGGGCCGTCGAGCACTGAAGCTTTCTTT. Amino acid sequence: CASSQHTGPSSTEAFF.